These T cell receptor beta chains were read from a single sample in a study of siplizumab effects on memory and regulatory T cells. The table came from immunoSEQ multiplex PCR; TCRdb's copy has only in-frame clones and leaves some out. The sample yields 85,000 to 120,000 clones, approximately 90% seen once. Material for sequencing was CD4+ T cells sorted from blood. These receptors were collected from a human donor in good health. Each CDR3 is given with its conserved first and last residue. D genes are given only for firm matches. Expanded clones get a size class; other rows say once, few or many, or leave the size out.

>TRBV6-5|few|TRBJ1-5|TRBD1
TGTGCCAGCAGAGGACAGGGAGGGAAGCCCCAGCATTTT
CASRGQGGKPQHF
>TRBV2|NA|TRBJ2-5|NA
TGTGCCAGCAGTGAAATTGACCCGCGGGGCTTGGAGACCCAGTACTTC
CASSEIDPRGLETQYF
>TRBV10-3|NA|TRBJ2-7|NA
TGTGCCAGCACAGGAGCCGGGCAACGCGAGCAGTACTTC
CASTGAGQREQYF
>TRBV28|NA|TRBJ2-5|NA
TGTGCCAGCTCTGGAACCCCGCGGCAAGAGACCCAGTACTTC
CASSGTPRQETQYF
>TRBV2|NA|TRBJ2-1|NA
TGTGCCAGCAGTGTTTCGAGGGATGAGCAGTTCTTC
CASSVSRDEQFF
>TRBV5-1|few|TRBJ1-2|NA
TGCGCCAGCAGCTTCCTCAGCCCTAACTATGGCTACACCTTC
CASSFLSPNYGYTF
>TRBV5-1|NA|TRBJ2-1|TRBD2
TGCGCCAGCAGCTTGGTGGGTGGGGGGGACGTTAGCTCCTACAATGAGCAGTTCTTC
CASSLVGGGDVSSYNEQFF
>TRBV15|NA|TRBJ2-5|NA
TGTGCCACCAGCAGAGTTAAAAGGTCTCGGTACCAAGAGACCCAGTACTTC
CATSRVKRSRYQETQYF
>TRBV6-1|NA|TRBJ2-7|NA
TGTGCCAGCAGTGGTGTTCTTTACGAGCAGTACTTC
CASSGVLYEQYF
>TRBV27|NA|TRBJ2-7|NA
TGTGCCAGGGACAACATCTACGAGCAGTACTTC
CARDNIYEQYF
>TRBV30|NA|TRBJ2-1|TRBD2
TGTGCCGGGACCTTGACTAGCGGGAGGGGTGAGCAGTTCTTC
CAGTLTSGRGEQFF
>TRBV29-1|once|TRBJ2-3|TRBD2
TGCAGCGTTGAAGAAACAGGACTAGAGCAAGATACGCAGTATTTT
CSVEETGLEQDTQYF
>TRBV7-2|NA|TRBJ2-7|TRBD2
TGTGCCAGCAGCCCAGCCAGCGGGAGCCCCTACGAGCAGTACTTC
CASSPASGSPYEQYF
>TRBV27|NA|TRBJ2-7|NA
TGTGCCAGCAAGGTTGAGGGCTCCTACGAGCAGTACTTC
CASKVEGSYEQYF
>TRBV5-1|NA|TRBJ2-1|TRBD2
TGCGCCAGCAGCTTCTCGACTAGCGGGAGCTACAATGAGCAGTTCTTC
CASSFSTSGSYNEQFF
>TRBV28|NA|TRBJ2-1|NA
TGTGCCAGCTTTACCTCGACAGTCGATGAGCAGTTCTTC
CASFTSTVDEQFF
>TRBV27|few|TRBJ1-2|NA
TGTGCCAGCAGTTTAAGCTACAGGAACTATGGCTACACCTTC
CASSLSYRNYGYTF
>TRBV30|once|TRBJ2-7|NA
TGTGCCTGGAGGGCTAGGGGGTTCTACGAGCAGTACTTC
CAWRARGFYEQYF
>TRBV10-3|NA|TRBJ2-7|NA
TGTGCCATCAGTGAGCCGGGGGTCGGGAGAGAAGGGGAGCAGTACTTC
CAISEPGVGREGEQYF
>TRBV19|NA|TRBJ2-4|NA
TGTGCCAGTAGTACCGACCGATCAACTTTAAACATTCAGTACTTC
CASSTDRSTLNIQYF
>TRBV9|NA|TRBJ2-1|NA
TGTGCCAGCAGCGTAAGGGGACAACATATAAGCTCCTACAATGAGCAGTTCTTC
CASSVRGQHISSYNEQFF
>TRBV2|NA|TRBJ2-5|TRBD1
TGTGCCAGCAGCCGGGACAGGGGAGTCTTTGAGACCCAGTACTTC
CASSRDRGVFETQYF
>TRBV18|NA|TRBJ2-3|TRBD2
TGTGCCAGCTCACCGCCGGGACTAGGCTCGGATACGCAGTATTTT
CASSPPGLGSDTQYF
>TRBV28|NA|TRBJ2-2|NA
TGTGCCAGCAGAATCCAGACCGGGGGAAAGAACACCGGGGAGCTGTTTTTT
CASRIQTGGKNTGELFF
>TRBV5-1|NA|TRBJ2-6|NA
TGCGCCAGCAGCCCGAAAACAGGGAACACTGGGGCCAACGTCCTGACTTTC
CASSPKTGNTGANVLTF
>TRBV6-5|once|TRBJ2-7|NA
TGTGCCAGCAGTTATAACCCATCCCTTCCGGGGGAGCAGTACTTC
CASSYNPSLPGEQYF
>TRBV11-2|NA|TRBJ2-2|NA
TGTGCCAGCAGCTTAGATAGGGCCGGGGAGCTGTTTTTT
CASSLDRAGELFF
>TRBV6-6|NA|TRBJ1-1|NA
TGTGCCAGCAGCTTGGAGACAGTAACGAACACTGAAGCTTTCTTT
CASSLETVTNTEAFF
>TRBV2|NA|TRBJ1-4|NA
TGTGCCAGCAGTGATTCCAGTGGACATGGTGAAAAACTGTTTTTT
CASSDSSGHGEKLFF
>TRBV5-4|NA|TRBJ2-7|NA
TGTGCCAGCAGCTTTTCAAACGAGCAGTACTTC
CASSFSNEQYF
>TRBV2|NA|TRBJ2-7|TRBD2
TGTGCCAGCAGTGAATCTTCTAGCGGGAAGGTCTACGAGCAGTACTTC
CASSESSSGKVYEQYF
>TRBV7-8|NA|TRBJ1-4|NA
TGTGCCAGCAGCGGACGGGAAAAACTGTTTTTT
CASSGREKLFF
>TRBV28|NA|TRBJ1-6|NA
TGTGCCAGCAGTTTTGAGTCTCCGGCTCGGGTAAATTCACCCCTCCACTTT
CASSFESPARVNSPLHF
>TRBV7-8|NA|TRBJ2-7|NA
TGTGCCAGCGGTCCATCCGCCCTCTCCTACGAGCAGTACTTC
CASGPSALSYEQYF
>TRBV11-2|NA|TRBJ2-7|TRBD2
TGTGCCAGCAGAATAGCGGGTAAGCCCTCCTACGAGCAGTACTTC
CASRIAGKPSYEQYF
>TRBV25-1|NA|TRBJ2-6|NA
TGTGCCAGCAGAGGAGGCTCTGGGGCCAACGTCCTGACTTTC
CASRGGSGANVLTF
>TRBV10-1|NA|TRBJ2-3|NA
TGCGCCAGCAGTGATGTGTGGGGCTCGGGCACAGATACGCAGTATTTT
CASSDVWGSGTDTQYF
>TRBV27|NA|TRBJ1-6|TRBD1
TGTGCCAGCAGCACCCTGAAGTTCACCAGGGGGAATTCACCCCTCCACTTT
CASSTLKFTRGNSPLHF
>TRBV19|NA|TRBJ2-7|NA
TGTGCCAGTAGTATTCCAGGGGGAGGGTCCTACGAGCAGTACTTC
CASSIPGGGSYEQYF
>TRBV30|NA|TRBJ1-4|NA
TGTGCCTGGAGTGTACAAGTGAATGAAAAACTGTTTTTT
CAWSVQVNEKLFF
>TRBV11-2|NA|TRBJ1-1|NA
TGTGCCAGCAGCTCAGAGGGGGGAAGACGGATCACTGAAGCTTTCTTT
CASSSEGGRRITEAFF
>TRBV7-9|once|TRBJ1-1|NA
TGTGCCAGCAGCCGAACCGGGTCCCGGGAGGCTTTCTTT
CASSRTGSREAFF
>TRBV15|NA|TRBJ2-7|NA
TGTGCCACCAGCAGAGATCGACAGAGCGAGCAGTACTTC
CATSRDRQSEQYF
>TRBV7-3|NA|TRBJ2-1|TRBD1
TGTGCCAGCAGCTCCTCAGGGGGCTCGGATGAGCAGTTCTTC
CASSSSGGSDEQFF
>TRBV7-6|NA|TRBJ1-2|NA
TGTGCCAGCAGCTCCGCAGGCTCTTATGGCTACACCTTC
CASSSAGSYGYTF
>TRBV21-1|NA|TRBJ1-2|NA
TGTGCCAGCAGCCCACACCGGGACAGAGGGGTTTGTAACTATGGCTACACCTTC
CASSPHRDRGVCNYGYTF
>TRBV7-9|NA|TRBJ1-2|NA
TGTGCCAGCAGCTTAGCAGGAATCGGGTATGGCTACACCTTC
CASSLAGIGYGYTF
>TRBV2|NA|TRBJ2-1|NA
TGTGCCAGCAGTGGTGGACGCGGGTATGAGCAGTTCTTC
CASSGGRGYEQFF
>TRBV12-5|NA|TRBJ2-1|NA
TGTGCTAGTGGTTTGGTAAACACCCGAGGGGACGGTGAGCAGTTCTTC
CASGLVNTRGDGEQFF
>TRBV10-1|NA|TRBJ1-5|NA
TGCGCCAGCGGGGTTTCCAATCAGCCCCAGCATTTT
CASGVSNQPQHF
>TRBV9|NA|TRBJ2-3|NA
TGTGCCAGCAGCAGTGAGTTATGGACAGATACGCAGTATTTT
CASSSELWTDTQYF